This passage covers 17 T cell receptor beta chains from one sample sequenced in a study of blood T cell repertoires in COVID-19. The table came from immunoSEQ multiplex PCR; TCRdb's copy has only in-frame clones and leaves some out. The profile covers 200,000 to 250,000 clones, with approximately 82% appearing a single time and roughly 12% taken by the ten largest. Sequenced material: peripheral blood. The source is a middle-aged woman with acute or convalescent COVID-19.

V gene TRBV6-5 combines with J gene TRBJ2-2, with D tentatively TRBD2 (5 bases). This CDR3 is 14 amino acids long. The V gene's germline CDR1 is MNHEY and CDR2 SVGAGI. V was clipped by 4 bases and J by 6 bases, with 12 bases between them. CDR3 nucleotides: TGTGCCAGCAGTTCTCCCTCTAGCCCCGGGGAGCTGTTTTTT. It encodes CASSSPSSPGELFF.

This chain links TRBV6-4 with TRBJ2-3, with TRBD2 identical over 8 bases. Germline CDR1 reads MRHNA; CDR2 reads SNTAGT. Trimming at V came to 0 bases and at J to 4 bases, leaving 3 bases not matched to a gene. The CDR3 covers 15 residues. The CDR3 sequence is CASSDSAGGPDTQYF. The CDR3 DNA reads as TGTGCCAGCAGTGACTCCGCGGGGGGCCCAGATACGCAGTATTTT.

The rearrangement links TRBV4-1 to TRBJ2-7; weak D call: TRBD2 (5 bases). Trimming removed 0 bases from V and 3 bases from J, with 12 bases in between. Germline-derived CDR1 and CDR2 are MGHRA and YSYEKL. This CDR3 comprises 15 residues. DNA of the CDR3: TGCGCCAGCAGCCAAGAAGAGCGGAGCTACTACGAGCAGTACTTC. It translates to CASSQEERSYYEQYF.

The rearrangement links TRBV5-1 to TRBJ2-3; D gene uncertain. This CDR3 spans 13 amino acids. Germline V gene data show CDR1 as SGHRS and CDR2 as YFSETQ. The V and J ends lost 0 bases and 6 bases respectively, with 8 bases between them. CDR3 DNA sequence: TGCGCCAGCAGCTTGGGGGCCCTGGATACGCAGTATTTT. Amino acid sequence: CASSLGALDTQYF.

This chain links TRBV9 with TRBJ1-2; possibly TRBD1 for D (6 bases). Germline loops: CDR1 SGDLS, CDR2 YYNGEE. V was pared by 0 bases and J by 4 bases, with 7 bases between. The CDR3 covers 13 residues. CDR3 DNA: TGTGCCAGCAGCGTAGAGACAGGCTATGGCTACACCTTC. Its protein is CASSVETGYGYTF.

The chain uses TRBV7-2 and TRBJ2-5; D might be TRBD2 (6 bases). The germline CDR1 and CDR2 sequences are SGHTA and FQGNSA. With 4 bases removed from V and 0 bases from J, the gap between germline ends came to 18 bases. The length of the CDR3 is 17 residues. CDR3 in DNA: TGTGCCAGCAGCTCTTCCTTGCTAGCGACAAACCAAGAGACCCAGTACTTC. This gives the protein CASSSSLLATNQETQYF.

The J gene is TRBJ2-7, the V gene TRBV19; possible D gene TRBD1, 6 bases. This CDR3 region has 14 residues. Germline V lookup: CDR1 LNHDA, CDR2 SQIVND (reference sequence). V lost 7 bases and J 4 bases, leaving 17 bases between the germline ends. The CDR3 DNA follows: TGTGCCAGTATCAGTTACAGGGTATGTTACGAGCAGTACTTC. Translating it yields CASISYRVCYEQYF.

J is TRBJ2-1 and V is TRBV9; 7 bases fit TRBD2. The CDR3 runs 14 residues. The germline V gene has CDR1 SGDLS and CDR2 YYNGEE. The V gene end was trimmed by 0 bases and the J gene end by 7 bases; junction bases not matched to a gene: 4. The chain's CDR3 is CASSVALAENEQFF. As DNA, the CDR3 is TGTGCCAGCAGCGTAGCCCTAGCGGAGAATGAGCAGTTCTTC.

The rearrangement uses TRBV9 and TRBJ2-4, with 10 bases fitting TRBD2. Germline V gives CDR1 SGDLS, CDR2 YYNGEE. The CDR3 runs to 15 residues. J gave up 8 bases and V 0 bases, and 5 bases lay outside the gene matches. CDR3 amino acids: CASSVEGLAGDIQYF. CDR3 DNA: TGTGCCAGCAGCGTAGAAGGCCTAGCGGGGGACATTCAGTACTTC.

The V call is TRBV4-1, the J call TRBJ2-3, with 9 positions matching TRBD2. V lost 0 bases to trimming and J lost 4 bases; unmatched junction nucleotides: 2. Germline V gene sequence: CDR1 MGHRA, CDR2 YSYEKL. The CDR3 covers 15 residues. The CDR3 coding sequence is TGCGCCAGCAGCCAAGAAGGCGGGGGGGCAGATACGCAGTATTTT. It translates to CASSQEGGGADTQYF.

This chain uses TRBV12-3 or TRBV12-4 with TRBJ1-1; D not certain. The CDR3 is made up of 12 amino acids. Trimming pared 5 bases from V and 5 bases from J, leaving 9 bases between. The CDR3 DNA reads as TGTGCCAGCAGTCCTTATCCGACTGAAGCTTTCTTT. Its translation: CASSPYPTEAFF.

The V call is TRBV13, the J call TRBJ1-2, with D possibly matching TRBD1 (5 bases). Germline-derived CDR1 and CDR2 are PRHDT and FYEKMQ (reference sequence). The CDR3 loop spans 12 amino acids. V lost 3 bases, J lost 8 bases, and 10 bases lay in between. DNA of the CDR3: TGTGCCAGCAGCTTGGGTCAGGGAGGCTACACCTTC. Protein: CASSLGQGGYTF.

CDR3 amino acids: CASSPRAGTGYEQYF. For the CDR3, the DNA is TGCGCCAGCAGCCCCCGAGCGGGAACCGGCTACGAGCAGTACTTC. The V and J genes are TRBV4-1 and TRBJ2-7; TRBD2 matches at 7 bases. This CDR3 contains 15 residues. Trimming at V came to 4 bases and at J to 3 bases, leaving 9 bases not matched to a gene. In germline, CDR1 is MGHRA, CDR2 YSYEKL.

This rearrangement joins TRBV18 to TRBJ2-1, with D unclear. There are 16 residues in the CDR3. CDR1 is KGHSH, CDR2 LQKENI, per germline. Trimming shortened V by 1 base and J by 0 bases, and 10 bases separated the two germline ends. The CDR3 loop reads CASSPRVPSSYNEQFF. CDR3 bases: TGTGCCAGCTCACCACGGGTTCCTAGCTCCTACAATGAGCAGTTCTTC.

This clone has only one observation. This chain uses TRBV1 with TRBJ2-3; the DNA was not compared with TRBD2, the D call given in the table. TRBV1 is given as a pseudogene. This CDR3 region has 18 residues. The CDR3 nucleotides read TGCACCAGCAGCCAAGGTAAACTAGCGGGAGAACGCACAGATACGCAGTATTTT. It is translated as CTSSQGKLAGERTDTQYF.

This clone appeared a few times. This chain joins TRBV12-5 and TRBJ1-1; D might be TRBD1 (6 bases). Germline V lookup: CDR1 LGHNT, CDR2 FRNRAP. The ends were cut back, 7 bases at V and 0 bases at J, with 15 bases in the middle. The CDR3 consists of 15 residues. CDR3 region: CASAPEGGLNTEAFF. The CDR3 coding sequence is TGTGCTAGTGCCCCTGAGGGGGGGTTGAACACTGAAGCTTTCTTT.

This clone was recorded once. The chain couples TRBV27 to TRBJ1-2; unclear D gene. Germline CDR1 reads MNHEY; CDR2 reads SMNVEV (reference sequence). The CDR3 extends over 14 amino acids. The germline V and J ends were trimmed by 4 bases and 4 bases, with 13 bases remaining between them. The CDR3 DNA reads TGTGCCAGCAGTTCTTTGGGCAGTGTCTATGGCTACACCTTC. It yields the protein CASSSLGSVYGYTF.